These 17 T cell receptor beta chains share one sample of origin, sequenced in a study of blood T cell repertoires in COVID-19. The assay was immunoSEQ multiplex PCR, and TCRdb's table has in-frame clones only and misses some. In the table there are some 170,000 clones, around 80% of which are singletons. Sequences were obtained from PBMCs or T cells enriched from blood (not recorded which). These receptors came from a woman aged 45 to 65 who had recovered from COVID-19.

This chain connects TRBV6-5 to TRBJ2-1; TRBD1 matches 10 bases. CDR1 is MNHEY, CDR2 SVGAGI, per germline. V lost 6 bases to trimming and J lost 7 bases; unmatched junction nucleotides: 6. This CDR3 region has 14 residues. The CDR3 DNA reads TGTGCCAGCAGACCGGGACAGGGGTGGAATGAGCAGTTCTTC. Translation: CASRPGQGWNEQFF.

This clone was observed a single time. The CDR3 DNA reads TGTGCCACCAGTGTAACAGGTTCAAATCAGCCCCAGCATTTT. Translated, it gives CATSVTGSNQPQHF. J is TRBJ1-5 and V is TRBV24-1; D is possibly TRBD1 (5 bases). Trimming pared 5 bases from V and 4 bases from J, leaving 11 bases between. CDR1 KGHDR and CDR2 SFDVKD come from the germline V gene. CDR3 length: 14 residues.

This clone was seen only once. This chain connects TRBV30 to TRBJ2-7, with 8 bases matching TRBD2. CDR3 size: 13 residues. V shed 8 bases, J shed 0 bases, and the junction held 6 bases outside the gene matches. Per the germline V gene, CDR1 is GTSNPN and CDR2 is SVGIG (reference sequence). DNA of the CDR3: TGTGCCCATGGACTAGCACACTCCTACGAGCAGTACTTC. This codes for CAHGLAHSYEQYF.

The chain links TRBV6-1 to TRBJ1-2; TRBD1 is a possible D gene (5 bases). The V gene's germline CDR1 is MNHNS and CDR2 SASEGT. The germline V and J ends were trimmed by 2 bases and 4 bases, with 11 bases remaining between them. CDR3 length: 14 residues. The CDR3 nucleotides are TGTGCCAGCAGTGAAAACCGGGACTTCTATGGCTACACCTTC. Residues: CASSENRDFYGYTF.

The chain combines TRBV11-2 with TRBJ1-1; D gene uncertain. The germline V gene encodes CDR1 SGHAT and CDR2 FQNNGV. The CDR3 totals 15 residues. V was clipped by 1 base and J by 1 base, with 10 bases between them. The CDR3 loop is CASSLVGAQNTEAFF. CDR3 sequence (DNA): TGTGCCAGCAGCTTAGTCGGAGCGCAGAACACTGAAGCTTTCTTT.

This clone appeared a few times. The CDR3 DNA is TGTGCCAGCAGCGTCCAGGAAAATCAGCCCCAGCATTTT. It is translated as CASSVQENQPQHF. The V gene is TRBV7-2, the J gene TRBJ1-5; no clear D. Germline lookup yields CDR1 SGHTA and CDR2 FQGNSA. V lost 5 bases, J lost 4 bases, and 9 bases lay in between. The length of the CDR3 is 13 residues.

CDR3 region: CASRIGTSGSIYEQYF. CDR3 in DNA: TGTGCCAGCAGAATAGGAACTAGCGGGAGTATCTACGAGCAGTACTTC. V usage is TRBV27 and J usage is TRBJ2-7, with 11 bases aligning to TRBD2. The CDR3 length is 16 residues. The germline CDR1 and CDR2 sequences are MNHEY and SMNVEV (reference sequence). The junction had 10 bases not matched to a gene; V was cut back by 6 bases and J by 3 bases.

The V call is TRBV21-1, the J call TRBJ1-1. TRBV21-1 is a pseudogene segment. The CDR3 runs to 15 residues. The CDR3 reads CASSIWKERNLEAFF. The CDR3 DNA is TGTGCCAGCAGCATCTGGAAGGAGAGGAACCTTGAAGCTTTCTTT.

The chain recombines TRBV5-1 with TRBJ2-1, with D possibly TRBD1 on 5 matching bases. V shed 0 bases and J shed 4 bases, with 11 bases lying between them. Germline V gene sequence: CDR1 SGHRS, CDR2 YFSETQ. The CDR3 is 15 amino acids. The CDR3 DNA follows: TGCGCCAGCAGCTTGGCTGGCCAGGGTTACAATGAGCAGTTCTTC. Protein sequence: CASSLAGQGYNEQFF.

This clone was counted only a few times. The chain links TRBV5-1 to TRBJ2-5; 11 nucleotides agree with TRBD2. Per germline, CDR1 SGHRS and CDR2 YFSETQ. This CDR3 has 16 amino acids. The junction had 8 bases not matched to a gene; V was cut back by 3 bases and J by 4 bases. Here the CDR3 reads CASSSIAGGPGETQYF. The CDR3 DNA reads TGCGCCAGCAGCTCAATAGCGGGAGGGCCCGGAGAGACCCAGTACTTC.

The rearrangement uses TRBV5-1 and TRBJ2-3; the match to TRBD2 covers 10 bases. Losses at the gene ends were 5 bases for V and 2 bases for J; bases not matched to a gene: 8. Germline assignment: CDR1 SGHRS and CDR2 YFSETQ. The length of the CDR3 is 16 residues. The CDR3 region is CASRSGTSAPTDTQYF. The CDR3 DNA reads TGCGCCAGCAGGTCCGGGACTAGCGCTCCCACAGATACGCAGTATTTT.

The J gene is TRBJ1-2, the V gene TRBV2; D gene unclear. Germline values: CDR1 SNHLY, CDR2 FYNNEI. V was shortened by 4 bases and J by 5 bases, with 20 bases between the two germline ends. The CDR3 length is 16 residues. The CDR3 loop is CASSADQRPVRYGYTF. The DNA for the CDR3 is TGTGCCAGCAGTGCGGATCAGCGCCCGGTACGGTATGGCTACACCTTC.

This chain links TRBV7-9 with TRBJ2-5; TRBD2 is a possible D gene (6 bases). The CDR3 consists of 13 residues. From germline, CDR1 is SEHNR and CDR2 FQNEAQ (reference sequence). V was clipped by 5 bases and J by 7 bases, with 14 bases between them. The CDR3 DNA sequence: TGTGCCAGCAGCCCCGGGACTTTATTGACCCAGTACTTC. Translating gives CASSPGTLLTQYF.

The CDR3, as DNA: TGTGCCTGGAGTCGAGTCTTTAATGAAAAACTGTTTTTT. Translation gives CAWSRVFNEKLFF. V and J are TRBV30 and TRBJ1-4; D not certain. Trimming stripped 2 bases from V and 4 bases from J, with 8 bases between. This CDR3 contains 13 residues. Germline V gene data show CDR1 as GTSNPN and CDR2 as SVGIG (reference sequence).

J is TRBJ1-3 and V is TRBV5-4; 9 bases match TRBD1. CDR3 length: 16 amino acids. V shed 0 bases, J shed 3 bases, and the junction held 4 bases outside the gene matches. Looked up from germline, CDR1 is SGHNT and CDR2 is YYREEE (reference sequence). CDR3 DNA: TGTGCCAGCAGCTTGGCCGCGGGACAGGGTGGAAACACCATATATTTT. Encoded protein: CASSLAAGQGGNTIYF.

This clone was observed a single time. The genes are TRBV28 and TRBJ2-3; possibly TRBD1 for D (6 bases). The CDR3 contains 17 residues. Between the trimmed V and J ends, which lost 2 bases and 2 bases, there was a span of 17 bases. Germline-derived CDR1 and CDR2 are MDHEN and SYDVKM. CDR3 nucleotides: TGTGCCAGCAGTTTACCCCCAACAGGGACCCCCACAGATACGCAGTATTTT. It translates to CASSLPPTGTPTDTQYF.

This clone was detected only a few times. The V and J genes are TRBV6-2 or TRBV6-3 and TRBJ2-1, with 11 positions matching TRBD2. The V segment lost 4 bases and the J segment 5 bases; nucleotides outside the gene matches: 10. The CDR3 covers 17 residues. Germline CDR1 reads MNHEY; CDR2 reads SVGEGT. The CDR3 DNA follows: TGTGCCAGCAGTTCTTCTAGCGGGAGGTATGGGGACAATGAGCAGTTCTTC. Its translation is CASSSSSGRYGDNEQFF.